This passage covers 24 T cell receptor beta chains from one sample sequenced in a study of blood T cell repertoires in COVID-19. Only in-frame clones appear in the TCRdb table, and some are missing; sequencing was by immunoSEQ multiplex PCR. The sample carries around 220,000 clones, roughly nine tenths recorded once. The sample consisted of peripheral blood. These receptor sequences come from a woman aged 45-59 years with acute or convalescent COVID-19.

The chain combines TRBV30 with TRBJ2-5; 8 nucleotides line up with TRBD2. CDR3 length equals 13 residues. Germline values: CDR1 GTSNPN, CDR2 SVGIG (reference sequence). V shed 3 bases and J 5 bases; nucleotides not matched to a gene: 5. CDR3 DNA sequence: TGTGCCTGGAGGATAGCGGGGTGGGAGACCCAGTACTTC. Amino acids: CAWRIAGWETQYF.

The genes are TRBV6-2 or TRBV6-3 and TRBJ2-7; a possible D gene is TRBD2 (6 bases). CDR3 length: 16 amino acids. V was shortened by 2 bases and J by 6 bases, with 20 bases between the two germline ends. Germline V gene data show CDR1 as MNHEY and CDR2 as SVGEGT. The CDR3 DNA sequence: TGTGCCAGCAGTTACCCTCCCGGGGGTGGAGTGAGCGAGCAGTACTTC. Translated: CASSYPPGGGVSEQYF.

The sample holds one count of this clone. The gene calls are TRBV7-6 and TRBJ2-1; 7 bases map to TRBD1. The CDR3 is made up of 17 amino acids. J was trimmed by 0 bases and V by 1 base; bases with no gene match: 6. Germline-derived CDR1 and CDR2 are SGHVS and FNYEAQ. This chain's CDR3 is CASSLVQGDASYNEQFF. CDR3 sequence (DNA): TGTGCCAGCAGCTTAGTCCAGGGGGACGCCTCCTACAATGAGCAGTTCTTC.

In nucleotides, the CDR3 is TGTGCCATCAGTGCTGGCCAGGGGTGGTACGAGCAGTACTTC. It yields the protein CAISAGQGWYEQYF. The V gene is TRBV10-3, the J gene TRBJ2-7; TRBD1 is a possible D gene (6 bases). This CDR3 spans 14 amino acids. Trimming stripped 4 bases from V and 4 bases from J, with 14 bases between. CDR1 is ENHRY, CDR2 SYGVKD, per germline.

The chain is built from TRBV4-1 and TRBJ1-2; 9 nucleotides align to TRBD1. The CDR3 runs 15 residues. From germline, CDR1 is MGHRA and CDR2 YSYEKL. J was trimmed by 4 bases and V by 1 base; bases with no gene match: 4. CDR3 amino acids: CASSQVGTGIYGYTF. CDR3 bases: TGCGCCAGCAGCCAAGTGGGGACAGGGATCTATGGCTACACCTTC.

V and J are TRBV18 and TRBJ1-4; D possibly corresponds to TRBD1 (6 bases). The CDR3 spans 13 residues. Germline CDR1 and CDR2: KGHSH and LQKENI. Trimming cost V 4 bases and J 3 bases, with 6 bases left between them. The CDR3 region is CASSRGPNEKLFF. In nucleotides, the CDR3 is TGTGCCAGCTCACGGGGGCCTAATGAAAAACTGTTTTTT.

The chain recombines TRBV6-4 with TRBJ1-1; D possibly corresponds to TRBD1 (5 bases). V dropped 4 bases and J dropped 5 bases, with 11 bases sitting between them. There are 13 residues in the CDR3. Germline assignment: CDR1 MRHNA and CDR2 SNTAGT. The CDR3: CASSAGWGTEAFF. CDR3 DNA sequence: TGTGCCAGCAGTGCAGGGTGGGGAACTGAAGCTTTCTTT.

The chain links TRBV27 to TRBJ1-1, with 7 bases identical to TRBD1. The CDR3 is made up of 14 amino acids. CDR1 MNHEY and CDR2 SMNVEV come from the germline V gene (reference sequence). J was trimmed by 4 bases and V by 2 bases; bases with no gene match: 4. The CDR3 sequence is CASSLASGGTEAFF. CDR3 nucleotides: TGTGCCAGCAGTTTAGCCTCAGGGGGCACTGAAGCTTTCTTT.

The chain has TRBV2 and TRBJ1-4; D unclear. The CDR3 extends over 14 amino acids. Germline-derived CDR1 and CDR2 are SNHLY and FYNNEI. V was cut by 5 bases and J by 0 bases, with 7 bases left in between. The CDR3 DNA follows: TGTGCCAGCAGTCGTATCCCAACTAATGAAAAACTGTTTTTT. It is translated as CASSRIPTNEKLFF.

This chain uses TRBV3-1 (or the pseudogene TRBV3-2) with TRBJ2-3, with 10 bases fitting TRBD2. V lost 0 bases, J lost 2 bases, and 2 bases stayed unmatched. CDR3 length: 16 amino acids. CDR1 is LGHDT and CDR2 is YNNKEL in the germline V gene (reference sequence). Here the CDR3 reads CASSQDTSGVTDTQYF. In nucleotides, the CDR3 is TGTGCCAGCAGCCAAGATACTAGCGGGGTCACAGATACGCAGTATTTT.

The chain combines TRBV27 with TRBJ2-1; D is possibly TRBD1 (5 bases). The CDR3 spans 13 residues. V was shortened by 3 bases and J by 6 bases, with 9 bases between the two germline ends. CDR1 is MNHEY, CDR2 SMNVEV, per germline (reference sequence). The CDR3 coding sequence is TGTGCCAGCAGTTTTATGGGGCCCAATGAGCAGTTCTTC. Its protein product is CASSFMGPNEQFF.

This clone was detected once. The chain's CDR3 is CASSFGGRDYNEQFF. CDR3 coding DNA: TGTGCCAGCAGTTTTGGCGGGAGGGACTACAATGAGCAGTTCTTC. V and J are TRBV27 and TRBJ2-1; TRBD2 matches at 9 bases. V was clipped by 3 bases and J by 3 bases; unmatched bases: 3. Germline-derived CDR1 and CDR2 are MNHEY and SMNVEV (reference sequence). This CDR3 is 15 amino acids long.

The chain links TRBV27 to TRBJ1-2; 8 bases match TRBD1. V lost 5 bases and J lost 4; bases outside the gene matches: 6. From germline, CDR1 is MNHEY and CDR2 SMNVEV (reference sequence). This CDR3 comprises 14 residues. CDR3 coding DNA: TGTGCCAGCAGTCGCGGACAGGGAACCTATGGCTACACCTTC. This gives the protein CASSRGQGTYGYTF.

The V and J genes are TRBV29-1 and TRBJ1-2; maybe TRBD1 (6 bases). V was clipped by 5 bases and J by 0 bases, with 13 bases between them. The CDR3 consists of 14 residues. Looked up from germline, CDR1 is SQVTM and CDR2 is ANQGSEA. The CDR3 bases are TGCAGCGTTCAAACAGGGAGCCCTAACTATGGCTACACCTTC. Its protein product is CSVQTGSPNYGYTF. The full variable domain, in which reference TRBV29-1 and TRBJ1-2 provide the parts outside the CDR3, is SAVISQKPSRDICQRGTSLTIQCQVDSQVTMMFWYRQQPGQSLTLIATANQGSEATYESGFVIDKFPISRPNLTFSTLTVSNMSPEDSSIYLCSVQTGSPNYGYTFGSGTRLTVV.

The chain has TRBV25-1 and TRBJ1-5; D call uncertain. Germline-derived CDR1 and CDR2 are MGHDK and SYGVNS. The CDR3 has 14 residues. The V and J ends lost 2 bases and 9 bases respectively, with 14 bases between them. CDR3 loop: CASSEKMFPRPQHF. CDR3 in DNA: TGTGCCAGCAGTGAAAAAATGTTTCCCCGGCCCCAGCATTTT.

This clone was counted a few times. The V call is TRBV10-1, the J call TRBJ1-5, with D possibly TRBD1 on 6 matching bases. The V gene's germline CDR1 is WNHNN and CDR2 SYGVQD (reference sequence). This CDR3 contains 16 residues. Trimming removed 10 bases from V and 2 bases from J, with 21 bases in between. CDR3: CATQLGAPGGNQPQHF. In nucleotides, the CDR3 is TGCGCCACCCAGTTGGGGGCCCCCGGAGGCAATCAGCCCCAGCATTTT.

The CDR3 sequence: CASSRAGGTNYGYTF. The CDR3 coding sequence is TGCGCCAGCAGCCGAGCTGGCGGAACTAACTATGGCTACACCTTC. The chain is built from TRBV4-3 and TRBJ1-2, with D hard to call. CDR3 length equals 15 residues. Trimming stripped 4 bases from V and 0 bases from J, with 12 bases between. Germline lookup yields CDR1 LGHNA and CDR2 YSLEER.

This clone occurred once. CDR3 nucleotides: TGTGCCAGTAGTAAGGCCCGACAGCCTGGAAACACCATATATTTT. Translation: CASSKARQPGNTIYF. The chain couples TRBV19 to TRBJ1-3, with D perhaps TRBD1 (5 bases). The V end lost 4 bases, the J end lost 2 bases, and 12 bases lay between the germline ends. The CDR3 is 15 residues long. Germline V CDR1 and CDR2: LNHDA, SQIVND (reference sequence).

There are a few counts of this clone. V usage is TRBV19 and J usage is TRBJ1-4; D ambiguous. The germline V gene encodes CDR1 LNHDA and CDR2 SQIVND (reference sequence). Trimming removed 5 bases from V and 0 bases from J, with 10 bases in between. CDR3 length: 15 amino acids. The CDR3 sequence is CASSEYGATNEKLFF. The DNA for the CDR3 is TGTGCCAGTAGTGAATATGGAGCAACTAATGAAAAACTGTTTTTT.

This clone showed up just once. The chain is built from TRBV6-5 and TRBJ2-3; 8 bases agree with TRBD1. CDR3 length: 15 amino acids. The V segment lost 7 bases and the J segment 5 bases; nucleotides outside the gene matches: 11. Germline V gene lookup returns CDR1 MNHEY and CDR2 SVGAGI. In nucleotides, the CDR3 is TGTGCCAGCACTACCGGACAGGGAGGAGGAGATACGCAGTATTTT. The encoded protein is CASTTGQGGGDTQYF.

The gene calls are TRBV4-3 and TRBJ2-3; 11 bases line up with TRBD2. The trim removed 0 bases at V and 4 bases at J, leaving 12 bases unmatched. Germline V lookup: CDR1 LGHNA, CDR2 YSLEER. CDR3 length: 19 amino acids. CDR3 loop: CASSQDMASGRSGADTQYF. The CDR3 region has the DNA TGCGCCAGCAGCCAAGATATGGCTAGCGGGAGGTCGGGAGCAGATACGCAGTATTTT.

The gene calls are TRBV3-1 (or the pseudogene TRBV3-2) and TRBJ2-1; the D gene is possibly TRBD2 (5 bases). V lost 4 bases, J lost 6 bases, and 7 bases lay in between. This CDR3 is built from 12 residues. The germline gives CDR1 LGHDT, CDR2 YNNKEL (reference sequence). CDR3: CASSLSVNEQFF. The CDR3, as DNA: TGTGCCAGCAGCCTTAGCGTCAATGAGCAGTTCTTC.

This rearrangement joins TRBV10-3 to TRBJ1-6; possibly TRBD1 for D (5 bases). The V and J ends lost 4 bases and 5 bases respectively, with 12 bases between them. The CDR3 totals 15 residues. The V gene's germline CDR1 is ENHRY and CDR2 SYGVKD. CDR3 protein: CAISVQADNNSPLHF. The CDR3 DNA reads as TGTGCCATCAGTGTCCAGGCGGACAATAATTCACCCCTCCACTTT.

The V call is TRBV5-1, the J call TRBJ1-2; D ambiguous. Trimming shortened V by 1 base and J by 8 bases, and 15 bases separated the two germline ends. Germline loops: CDR1 SGHRS, CDR2 YFSETQ. The CDR3 covers 14 residues. The CDR3 loop is CASSLTTGSGGYTF. Here the CDR3 DNA reads TGCGCCAGCAGCTTGACTACGGGTTCTGGGGGCTACACCTTC.